Shown below are 7 T cell receptor beta chains from a single sample sequenced in a study of CD8+CD57+ T cells in acquired aplastic anemia. The TCR beta profiling, which covered VDJ combination and CDR3 sequence, was carried out using genomic DNA as the template. In TCRdb, the reads were re-called with MiXCR into one record per CDR3 protein. Among more than 150,000 distinct CDR3 sequences, approximately 50% were seen once, and the ten largest hold 8% to 10%. Patients included in sequencing had previously demonstrated CD8+CD57+ cell expansion by flow cytometry. The material sequenced was sorted CD4+, CD8+, or CD8+CD57+ T cells (not recorded which) from PBMCs. The receptors were gathered from a human donor with aplastic anemia.

This clonotype has at least ten counts. The chain couples TRBV12-3 or TRBV12-4 to TRBJ1-5; D ambiguous. The CDR3 extends over 13 amino acids. V was trimmed by 2 bases and J by 6 bases, leaving 8 bases between them. The CDR3: CASSLYRGQPQHF. In DNA, the CDR3 is TGTGCCAGCAGTTTATATCGGGGTCAGCCCCAGCATTTT.

The gene calls are TRBV11-1 and TRBJ2-5, with D uncertain. The CDR3 length is 15 residues. V was clipped by 5 bases and J by 0 bases, with 13 bases between them. CDR1 and CDR2 (germline): SGHAT, FQDESV (reference sequence). In DNA, the CDR3 is TGTGCCAGCAGCCGTTTCAGCTACAACCAAGAGACCCAGTACTTC. Amino acid sequence: CASSRFSYNQETQYF.

The chain links TRBV5-1 to TRBJ1-2; 9 nucleotides agree with TRBD1. The length of the CDR3 is 15 residues. The V gene's germline CDR1 is SGHRS and CDR2 YFSETQ. V gave up 0 bases and J gave up 6 bases; unmatched junction bases: 6. CDR3 nucleotide sequence: TGCGCCAGCAGCTTGGACGGGGGGACAGGGAATGGCTACACCTTC. Translating gives CASSLDGGTGNGYTF.

This clonotype was observed many times. This sequence joins TRBV5-1 and TRBJ2-7, with 10 bases matching TRBD2. V lost 1 base and J lost 3; bases outside the gene matches: 22. Germline CDR1 and CDR2: SGHRS and YFSETQ. The CDR3 has 21 residues. CDR3 sequence reads: CASSLTVGVSGRGYDGYEQYF. DNA of the CDR3: TGCGCCAGCAGCTTGACGGTTGGGGTGAGCGGGAGGGGGTATGATGGCTACGAGCAGTACTTC.

The chain joins TRBV15 to TRBJ1-1; D is perhaps TRBD1 (6 bases). The V end was cut by 3 bases, the J end by 6 bases, with 17 bases between. Germline CDR1 is LNHNV and CDR2 is YYDKDF (reference sequence). The CDR3 covers 15 residues. The CDR3 sequence: CATSSSGDRLAEAFF. For the CDR3, the DNA is TGTGCCACCAGCAGCTCAGGGGATCGCTTGGCTGAAGCTTTCTTT. Supplemented by reference TRBV15 and TRBJ1-1, the full variable domain reads DAMVIQNPRYQVTQFGKPVTLSCSQTLNHNVMYWYQQKSSQAPKLLFHYYDKDFNNEADTPDNFQSRRPNTSFCFLDIRSPGLGDTAMYLCATSSSGDRLAEAFFGQGTRLTVV.

This clonotype was detected once. The chain recombines TRBV25-1 with TRBJ2-1, with 8 positions matching TRBD2. Germline V gives CDR1 MGHDK, CDR2 SYGVNS. J was trimmed by 0 bases and V by 0 bases; bases with no gene match: 4. This CDR3 is 17 amino acids long. CDR3 DNA: TGTGCCAGCAGTGAATACGGTGCGGGAGGCTCCTACAATGAGCAGTTCTTC. As protein: CASSEYGAGGSYNEQFF.

Written as DNA, the CDR3 is TGTGCCAGCAGCCAAGATCCACAGGCCCCGGATACGCAGTATTTT. Translating gives CASSQDPQAPDTQYF. V is TRBV4-2 and J is TRBJ2-3, with D maybe TRBD1 (5 bases). The germline gives CDR1 LGHNA, CDR2 YNFKEQ. V gave up 0 bases and J gave up 6 bases, with 13 bases separating them. The CDR3 sequence is 15 residues long.